The T cell receptor beta chain described here comes from a study of OX40 agonist ivuxolimab in advanced cancers. Germline V gives CDR1 MNHEY, CDR2 SMNVEV (reference sequence). The CDR3 length is 14 residues. The V segment lost 5 bases and the J segment 3 bases; nucleotides outside the gene matches: 4. Clones were sequenced by immunoSEQ multiplex PCR, and TCRdb holds only the in-frame ones, with some missing. The sample carries some 50,000 clones, approximately 81% recorded once. This rearrangement joins TRBV27 to TRBJ2-7; 10 nucleotides match TRBD2. This receptor was taken from an adult with an advanced solid tumor such as melanoma, head and neck, liver or kidney cancer. The sample in question was CD4+ or CD8+ T cells sorted from blood, obtained in a trial of the OX40 agonist ivuxolimab. The CDR3 loop is CASSIRLAGYEQYF. CDR3 bases: TGTGCCAGCAGTATTAGACTAGCGGGCTACGAGCAGTACTTC.